This T cell receptor (beta chain) is drawn from a study of T cells in Graves' hyperthyroidism and ophthalmopathy. Findings of the study overall: From stable hyperthyroidism, ophthalmopathy was separated by a 13 V-J model.

This clonotype came up many times. Its cognate antigen is unknown. This CDR3 comprises 13 residues. The V end lost 2 bases, the J end lost 2 bases, and 10 bases lay between the germline ends. Germline CDR1 is GTSNPN and CDR2 is SVGIG (reference sequence). Authors of the study amplified TCR beta CDR3 regions from RNA transcripts. HTBI primers drove first-round RT-PCR of the TCR CDR3. TCRdb ran MiXCR on the multiplex PCR reads and lists one entry per CDR3 protein. This sample carries some 350,000 distinct CDR3 sequences, about 25% of them seen once, and the ten largest clones take about 70%. Material for sequencing was blood. V usage is TRBV30 and J usage is TRBJ2-7, with a tentative D call TRBD2 (6 bases). The receptor was isolated from a man aged 50-60 years with Graves' hyperthyroidism. CDR3 DNA: TGTGCCTGGAGTTCGGGACTCGCCTACGAGCAGTACTTC. Encoded protein: CAWSSGLAYEQYF.